The T cell receptor (beta chain) described here comes from a study of T cells expressing NK-cell markers. General study points: Dominant NKG2C+ clonotypes made up about 1.0-7.0% of CD8+ T cells in over five donors. Nothing established the HCMV specificity of expanded NKG2C+ T cell clones.

Comments on this clonotype: Its specificity is not known.

TCRdb reprocessed the 5' RACE reads; each CDR3 protein has one entry and no DNA is given. The sample data list around 110,000 distinct CDR3 sequences. CDR1 is MNHEY, CDR2 SVGEGT, per germline. CDR3 length: 11 residues. The receptor's source is a woman between 18 and 70 years old in good health. Sequenced material: blood T cells: a sorted CD56 or NKG2C T cell subset, CD4+ or CD8+ T cells, or bulk PBMC T cells (not recorded which). The rearrangement links TRBV6-2 or TRBV6-3 to TRBJ2-7; TCRdb gives TRBD1 as the D gene, but with no DNA this cannot be confirmed. The chain's CDR3 is CASGTGYEQYF.